The rows below give T cell receptor beta chains drawn from one sample of a study of regulatory and conventional T cells in RAG deficiency. The method was immunoSEQ multiplex PCR; TCRdb's version includes in-frame clones alone and lacks a portion of them. The sample yields more than 35,000 clones, 90% seen once. These data also featured in a second study, about regulatory T cells.

Sequencing was done on a sample of CD4+ effector T cells sorted from blood. Receptor source: a human donor in good health. Both conserved end residues are part of each CDR3. The D gene is left open where the match is weak. A row's size may be missing; if present it is once, few, many or a size class.

length	V	size	J	D	DNA	CDR3
12	TRBV10-3	once	TRBJ2-7	TRBD1	TGTGCCACGGATGACAGGGGGAACGAGCAGTACTTC	CATDDRGNEQYF
12	TRBV5-4	-	TRBJ1-1	-	TGTGCCAGCAGCCTCATGAACACTGAAGCTTTCTTT	CASSLMNTEAFF
11	TRBV20-1	-	TRBJ2-7	-	TGCAGTGCAAAGCTCCCCTACGAGCAGTACTTC	CSAKLPYEQYF
13	TRBV6-1	-	TRBJ1-1	-	TGTGCCAGCATTCGTTCGCGGGCCACTGAAGCTTTCTTT	CASIRSRATEAFF
15	TRBV10-1	-	TRBJ2-7	TRBD1	TGCGCCAGCAGTATGGGACAGTCCGGACTTTCCGAGCAGTACTTC	CASSMGQSGLSEQYF
15	TRBV6-5	-	TRBJ1-5	-	TGTGCCAGCAGTTACGCCCCCCGAACAAATCAGCCCCAGCATTTT	CASSYAPRTNQPQHF
11	TRBV20-1	once	TRBJ1-4	-	TGCAGTGCCTTTCGGGATGAAAAACTGTTTTTT	CSAFRDEKLFF
11	TRBV20-1	-	TRBJ2-5	-	TGCAGTGCTAGCGACCAAGAGACCCAGTACTTC	CSASDQETQYF
14	TRBV18	-	TRBJ1-2	-	TGTGCCAGCTCACCATCAGACAGCGGAATGGGCTACACCTTC	CASSPSDSGMGYTF
19	TRBV4-2	-	TRBJ2-7	TRBD2	TGTGCCAGCAGCCAAGAGTTGACGGGGGGTGGTGTGAAAATCTACGAGCAGTACTTC	CASSQELTGGGVKIYEQYF
16	TRBV11-3	once	TRBJ2-7	TRBD2	TGTGCCAGCAGCTTAGATGAGCCTAGCGGCTCCTACGAGCAGTACTTC	CASSLDEPSGSYEQYF
15	TRBV6-1	few	TRBJ2-7	TRBD1	TGTGCCAGCAGTGAAGCCCGGACAGGCCCCTACGAGCAGTACTTC	CASSEARTGPYEQYF
15	TRBV2	-	TRBJ1-6	-	TGTGCCAGCAGTGCCGGGGGGTCGGGCAATTCACCCCTCCACTTT	CASSAGGSGNSPLHF
14	TRBV18	-	TRBJ1-1	TRBD1	TGTGCCAGCTCACCGGAGACAGGGGGTACTGAAGCTTTCTTT	CASSPETGGTEAFF
15	TRBV6-5	-	TRBJ2-4	TRBD2	TGTGCCAGCAGCACTAGCGGGGGGGCCCCAAACATTCAGTACTTC	CASSTSGGAPNIQYF
14	TRBV14	-	TRBJ1-1	-	TGTGCCAGCAGCCGGGAGGGGGGGCGGACTGAAGCTTTCTTT	CASSREGGRTEAFF
15	TRBV30	-	TRBJ1-6	-	TGTGCCTGGGGGACACACGGGGGCAGGGCGTCACCCCTCCACTTT	CAWGTHGGRASPLHF
14	TRBV29-1	-	TRBJ2-5	TRBD2	TGCAGCGTTGGTAGGCGGGAGCGTTTAGAGACCCAGTACTTC	CSVGRRERLETQYF
13	TRBV2	-	TRBJ2-5	TRBD2	TGTGCCAGCGCGGGGGGGAACAAAGAGACCCAGTACTTC	CASAGGNKETQYF
13	TRBV11-3	-	TRBJ2-5	-	TGTGCCAGCAGCCGTGGAAGTTCAGAGACCCAGTACTTC	CASSRGSSETQYF
15	TRBV5-1	-	TRBJ2-3	TRBD1	TGCGCCAGCGGCTTACAGGGGGCGAATGCGGATACGCAGTATTTT	CASGLQGANADTQYF
15	TRBV2	-	TRBJ1-6	-	TGTGCCAGCTGCGGACAGCACTTAGGCAATTCACCCCTCCACTTT	CASCGQHLGNSPLHF
13	TRBV2	-	TRBJ1-2	-	TGTGCCAGCAGCGGACAGTCGAACTATGGCTACACCTTC	CASSGQSNYGYTF
14	TRBV10-2	-	TRBJ2-3	-	TGCGCCAGCAGTGAATCAAGGGGCACAGATACGCAGTATTTT	CASSESRGTDTQYF
18	TRBV6-1	-	TRBJ1-5	TRBD1	TGTGCCAGCAGTGCCAGACAGGGGGAGAATTTAAGCAATCAGCCCCAGCATTTT	CASSARQGENLSNQPQHF
16	TRBV9	-	TRBJ1-1	TRBD1	TGTGCCAGCAGCGTAGGGACAGGGGCGTCGAACACTGAAGCTTTCTTT	CASSVGTGASNTEAFF
14	TRBV5-4	-	TRBJ1-2	TRBD1	TGTGCCAGCAGAGTGCGAACAGGGGGACAAGGCTACACCTTC	CASRVRTGGQGYTF
15	TRBV11-2	-	TRBJ1-4	-	TGTGCCAGCAGCTTAGAAGGAGTCCTTGATGAAAAACTGTTTTTT	CASSLEGVLDEKLFF
15	TRBV5-1	-	TRBJ1-4	TRBD1	TGCGCCAGCAGCCTCTCGACAGGGGGCAATGAAAAACTGTTTTTT	CASSLSTGGNEKLFF
15	TRBV6-1	-	TRBJ1-1	TRBD1	TGTGCCAGCAGTGAAGGTTTGAGAGGACAGGGGCGAGCTTTCTTT	CASSEGLRGQGRAFF
15	TRBV18	once	TRBJ2-3	TRBD1	TGTGCCAGCTCACCCCTCGGGACAGACACAGATACGCAGTATTTT	CASSPLGTDTDTQYF
14	TRBV5-1	-	TRBJ2-1	TRBD2	TGCGCCAGCAGCACCGGACTAGCGGGAGATGAGCAGTTCTTC	CASSTGLAGDEQFF
15	TRBV7-6	-	TRBJ2-3	TRBD1	TGTGCCAGCAGCTCCTGGACAGGAAACACAGATACGCAGTATTTT	CASSSWTGNTDTQYF
14	TRBV12-5	few	TRBJ2-5	TRBD1	TGTGCTAGTGGCCGCGGACAGGGTAGCGAGACCCAGTACTTC	CASGRGQGSETQYF
14	TRBV18	-	TRBJ2-5	-	TGTGCCAGCTCACCACCGGCAGGAAGGGAGACCCAGTACTTC	CASSPPAGRETQYF
15	TRBV19	-	TRBJ2-2	-	TGTGCCAGTAGGGTATTGGGTCAAGACACCGGGGAGCTGTTTTTT	CASRVLGQDTGELFF
16	TRBV5-1	-	TRBJ1-2	-	TGCGCCAGCAGCTTGGACCGGGCGACGTTCGGCTATGGCTACACCTTC	CASSLDRATFGYGYTF
14	TRBV30	-	TRBJ1-6	TRBD1	TGTGCCTATAAGACAGGGATACATAATTCACCCCTCCACTTT	CAYKTGIHNSPLHF
11	TRBV11-2	-	TRBJ2-2	-	TGTGCCAGCAGCTTTGCCGGGGAGCTGTTTTTT	CASSFAGELFF
14	TRBV7-7	-	TRBJ2-2	-	TGTGCTAGCAGCTTAGAGCAGAACACCGGGGAGCTGTTTTTT	CASSLEQNTGELFF
14	TRBV25-1	-	TRBJ2-1	-	TGTGCCAGCAGAGACACGGGGACCTACAATGAGCAGTTCTTC	CASRDTGTYNEQFF
15	TRBV18	-	TRBJ2-2	TRBD1	TGTGCCAGCTCTGCGACAGGGGAGAACACCGGGGAGCTGTTTTTT	CASSATGENTGELFF
14	TRBV2	-	TRBJ1-6	TRBD1	TGTGCCAGCAGGAGGGGACAGGGTGGGTCACCCCTCCACTTT	CASRRGQGGSPLHF